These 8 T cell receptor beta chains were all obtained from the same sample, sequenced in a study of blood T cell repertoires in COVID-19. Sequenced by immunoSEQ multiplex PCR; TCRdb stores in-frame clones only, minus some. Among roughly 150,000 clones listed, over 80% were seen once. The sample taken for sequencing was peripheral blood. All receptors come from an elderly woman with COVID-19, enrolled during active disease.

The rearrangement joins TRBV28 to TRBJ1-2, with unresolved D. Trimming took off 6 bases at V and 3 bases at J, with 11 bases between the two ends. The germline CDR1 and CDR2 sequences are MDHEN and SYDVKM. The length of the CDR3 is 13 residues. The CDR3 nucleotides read TGTGCCAGCAGAATGCAGGCTTACTATGGCTACACCTTC. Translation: CASRMQAYYGYTF.

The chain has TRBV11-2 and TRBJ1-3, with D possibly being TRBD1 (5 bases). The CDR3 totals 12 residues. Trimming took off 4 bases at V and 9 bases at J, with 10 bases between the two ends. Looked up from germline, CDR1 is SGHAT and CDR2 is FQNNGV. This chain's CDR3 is CASSSGEFTIYF. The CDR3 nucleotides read TGTGCCAGCAGCTCGGGGGAGTTCACCATATATTTT.

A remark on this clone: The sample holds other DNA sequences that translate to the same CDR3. The CDR3 coding sequence is TGTGCCAGCAGCGGGGGCGCAGATACGCAGTATTTT. It is translated as CASSGGADTQYF. The chain couples TRBV5-4 to TRBJ2-3; a possible D gene is TRBD1 (6 bases). Germline CDR1 is SGHNT and CDR2 is YYREEE (reference sequence). The CDR3 totals 12 residues. Trimming cost V 4 bases and J 4 bases, with 7 bases left between them.

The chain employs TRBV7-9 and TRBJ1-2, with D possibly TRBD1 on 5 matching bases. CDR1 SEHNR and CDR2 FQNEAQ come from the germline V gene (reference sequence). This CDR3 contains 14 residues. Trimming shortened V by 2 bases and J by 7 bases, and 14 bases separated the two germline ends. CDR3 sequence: CASSLSATVGGYTF. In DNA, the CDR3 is TGTGCCAGCAGCTTATCCGCGACAGTCGGTGGCTACACCTTC.

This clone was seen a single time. CDR3 region: CASRFLLDTGELFF. The CDR3, as DNA: TGCGCCAGCAGATTCCTGTTAGACACCGGGGAGCTGTTTTTT. V and J are TRBV5-1 and TRBJ2-2; D not certain. The CDR3 is 14 residues long. V gave up 5 bases and J gave up 3 bases, with 11 bases separating them. CDR1 and CDR2 (germline): SGHRS, YFSETQ.

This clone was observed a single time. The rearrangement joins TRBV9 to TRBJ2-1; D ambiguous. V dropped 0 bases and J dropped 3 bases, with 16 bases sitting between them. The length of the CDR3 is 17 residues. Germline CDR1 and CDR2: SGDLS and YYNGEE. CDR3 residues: CASSVASKEQNYNEQFF. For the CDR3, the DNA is TGTGCCAGCAGCGTAGCTTCCAAGGAACAGAACTACAATGAGCAGTTCTTC.

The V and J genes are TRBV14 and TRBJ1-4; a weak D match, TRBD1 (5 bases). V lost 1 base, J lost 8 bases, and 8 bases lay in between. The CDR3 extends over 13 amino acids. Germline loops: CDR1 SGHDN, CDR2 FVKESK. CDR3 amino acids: CASSQGREEKLFF. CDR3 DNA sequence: TGTGCCAGCAGCCAAGGCAGGGAAGAAAAACTGTTTTTT.

Here the CDR3 DNA reads TGTGCCAGCAGCCAAACAGAAAGGGGCTACACCTTC. Amino acid sequence: CASSQTERGYTF. The genes are TRBV3-1 (or the pseudogene TRBV3-2) and TRBJ1-2, with no clear D. The V end lost 2 bases, the J end lost 8 bases, and 9 bases lay between the germline ends. The germline V gene has CDR1 LGHDT and CDR2 YNNKEL (reference sequence). This CDR3 is built from 12 residues.